This TCR beta chain was documented in a study of CD4 T cells in relation to SARS-CoV-2 and coronaviruses. TCRdb keeps only in-frame clones here, not all; method: immunoSEQ multiplex PCR. The table shows tens of thousands of clones, with over 75% occurring only once. In regard to this clone: Its matching antigen is unknown.

The receptor comes from an adult with COVID-19. Specimen: naive CD4+ T cells from PBMCs, cultured in vitro. Indicated subset: naive CD4+ T cells isolated by negative enrichment.

This CDR3 reads CATAWTGSGVQETQYF. The DNA for the CDR3 is TGTGCCACAGCTTGGACGGGGAGCGGGGTACAAGAGACCCAGTACTTC. This sequence joins TRBV5-5 and TRBJ2-5, with 7 bases lining up with TRBD2. This CDR3 region has 16 residues. Germline V gene data show CDR1 as SGHKS and CDR2 as YYEKEE (reference sequence). J gave up 2 bases and V 9 bases, and 16 bases lay outside the gene matches.